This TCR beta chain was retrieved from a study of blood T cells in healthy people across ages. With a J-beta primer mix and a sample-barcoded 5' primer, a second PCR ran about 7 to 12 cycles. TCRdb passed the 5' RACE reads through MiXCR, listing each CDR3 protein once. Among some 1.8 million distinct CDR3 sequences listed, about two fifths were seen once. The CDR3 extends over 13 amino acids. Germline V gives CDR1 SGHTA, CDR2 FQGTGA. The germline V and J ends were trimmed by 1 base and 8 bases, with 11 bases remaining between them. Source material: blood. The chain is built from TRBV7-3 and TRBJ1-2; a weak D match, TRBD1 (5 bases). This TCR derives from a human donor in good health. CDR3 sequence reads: CASSLSPTAGYTF. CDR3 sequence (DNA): TGTGCCAGCAGCTTAAGCCCGACAGCCGGCTACACCTTC. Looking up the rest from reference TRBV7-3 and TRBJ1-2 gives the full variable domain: GAGVSQTPSNKVTEKGKYVELRCDPISGHTALYWYRQSLGQGPEFLIYFQGTGAADDSGLPNDRFFAVRPEGSVSTLKIQRTERGDSAVYLCASSLSPTAGYTFGSGTRLTVV.